Below, one T cell receptor beta chain is given with its context. The participants were between roughly 18 and 100 years old and came from about two dozen US areas. Recovered status applied to Cohort 3 donors who had two consecutive negative PCRs. It also applied to those with clearance or with symptom resolution. The sample originates from a study of blood T cell repertoires in COVID-19. Study information: The study drew acute and convalescent COVID-19 samples from the United States, Italy and Spain.

Original handling: Estimates of nucleated cell counts were drawn from the amplification of reference gene primers. Sequenced by immunoSEQ multiplex PCR; TCRdb stores in-frame clones only, minus some. That table is the source of V, J and clone size, and D and trimming were worked out from the DNA. This repertoire shows 310,000 or so clones, about nine tenths found once; its top ten account for approximately 9.8%. Trimming removed 7 bases from V and 2 bases from J, with 13 bases in between. The CDR3 is 14 residues long. Germline V gives CDR1 SGHTS, CDR2 YDEGEE. The sequenced material came from PBMCs or T cells enriched from blood (not recorded which). J is TRBJ1-3 and V is TRBV5-8, with D maybe TRBD1 (5 bases). This clonotype originated in a woman aged 40 to 55 who had recovered from COVID-19. The CDR3 DNA is TGTGCCAGCTCTTCGGGGGTCCCTGGAAACACCATATATTTT. It yields the protein CASSSGVPGNTIYF.